Sequencing of this T cell receptor beta chain was carried out in a study of follicular helper T cells after annual influenza vaccination. Study context: Some donors were sampled over the 2013-2014, 2014-2015 and 2015-2016 vaccinations. Overall study findings and caveats: Productive TCRB sequences came from only roughly 9-21% of cells.

CDR3 length: 15 amino acids. The germline CDR1 and CDR2 sequences are LNHNV and YYDKDF (reference sequence). Losses at the gene ends were 2 bases for V and 9 bases for J; bases not matched to a gene: 9. This clone was recorded only once. Its target is unknown. Indicated time point: 2013-2014 season, 7 days after vaccination. Community-dwelling subjects without influenza vaccination in the prior 6 months were enrolled. Between about 35 and 110 mL of blood was drawn per time point. The data were produced by immunoSEQ multiplex PCR, yet TCRdb's version contains in-frame clones alone and is incomplete. The repertoire holds thousands of clones, with 83% as singletons.

The J gene is TRBJ1-5, the V gene TRBV15, with 8 bases lining up with TRBD1. This material consisted of CXCR5+ CD38- circulating T follicular helper cells from blood, taken 7 days after influenza vaccination. The subset denotes: circulating Tfh, non-naive CD4+CXCR5+PD-1+ (ICOS+CD38+ or ICOS-CD38-). The sequence was collected from an adult who received the influenza vaccine. The CDR3 here is CATSRNQGALGPQHF. Written as DNA, the CDR3 is TGTGCCACCAGCAGAAATCAGGGGGCCCTAGGGCCCCAGCATTTT.